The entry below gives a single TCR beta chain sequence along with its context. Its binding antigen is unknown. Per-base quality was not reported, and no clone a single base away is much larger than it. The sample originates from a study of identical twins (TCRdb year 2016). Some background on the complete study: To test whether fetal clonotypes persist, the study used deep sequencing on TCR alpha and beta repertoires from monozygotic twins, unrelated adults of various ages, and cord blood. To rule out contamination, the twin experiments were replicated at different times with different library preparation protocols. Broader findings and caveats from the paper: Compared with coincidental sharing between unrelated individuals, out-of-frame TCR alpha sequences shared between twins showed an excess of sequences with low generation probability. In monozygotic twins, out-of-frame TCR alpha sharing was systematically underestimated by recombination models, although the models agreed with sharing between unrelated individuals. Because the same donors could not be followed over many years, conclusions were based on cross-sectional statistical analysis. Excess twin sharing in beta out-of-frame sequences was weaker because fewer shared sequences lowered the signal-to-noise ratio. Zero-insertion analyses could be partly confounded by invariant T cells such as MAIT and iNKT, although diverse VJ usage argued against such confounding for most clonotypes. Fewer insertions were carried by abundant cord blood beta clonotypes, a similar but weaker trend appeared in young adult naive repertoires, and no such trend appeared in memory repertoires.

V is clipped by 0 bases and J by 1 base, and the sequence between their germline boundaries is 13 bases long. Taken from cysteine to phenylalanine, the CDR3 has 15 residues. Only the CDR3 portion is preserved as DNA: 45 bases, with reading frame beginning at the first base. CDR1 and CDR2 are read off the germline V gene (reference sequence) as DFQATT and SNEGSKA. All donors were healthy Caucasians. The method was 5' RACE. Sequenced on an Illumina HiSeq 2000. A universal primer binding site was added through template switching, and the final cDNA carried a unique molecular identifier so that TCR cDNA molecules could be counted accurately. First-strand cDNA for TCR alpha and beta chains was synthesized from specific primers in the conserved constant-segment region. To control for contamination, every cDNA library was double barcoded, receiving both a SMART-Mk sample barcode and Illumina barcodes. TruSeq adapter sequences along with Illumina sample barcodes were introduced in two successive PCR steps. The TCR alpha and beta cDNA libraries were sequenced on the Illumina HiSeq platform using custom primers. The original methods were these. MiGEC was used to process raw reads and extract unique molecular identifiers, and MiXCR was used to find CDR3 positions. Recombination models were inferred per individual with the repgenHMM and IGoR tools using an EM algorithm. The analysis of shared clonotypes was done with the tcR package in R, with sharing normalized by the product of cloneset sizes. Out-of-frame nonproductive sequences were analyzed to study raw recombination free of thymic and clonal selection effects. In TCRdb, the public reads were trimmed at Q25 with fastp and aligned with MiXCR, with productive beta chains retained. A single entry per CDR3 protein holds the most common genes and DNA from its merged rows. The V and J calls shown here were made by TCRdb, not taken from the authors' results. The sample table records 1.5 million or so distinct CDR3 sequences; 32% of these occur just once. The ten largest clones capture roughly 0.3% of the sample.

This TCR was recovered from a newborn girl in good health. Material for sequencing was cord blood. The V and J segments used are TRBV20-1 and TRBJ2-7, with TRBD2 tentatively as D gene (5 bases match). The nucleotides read TGCAGTGCTAGAGATCGTCCGGGAACATCCTACGAGCAGTACTTC. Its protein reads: CSARDRPGTSYEQYF.